Listed below are T cell receptor beta chains from one sample, sequenced in a study of early T cells in non-severe SARS-CoV-2 infection. Each CDR3 protein is one row after TCRdb ran MiXCR on the 5' RACE reads. The top ten clones hold 3% to 4% of a sample with about 67,000 distinct CDR3 sequences, more than 9% of them seen once. Source material: whole blood. The receptors come from an adult who was a healthcare worker with PCR-confirmed SARS-CoV-2 infection or an uninfected control (not recorded which). CDR3s include the opening cysteine and the closing phenylalanine or tryptophan. Fields, in order: clone size, J gene, V gene, D gene, CDR3 protein, CDR3 DNA. A D gene is named only where the DNA matches it firmly. The size field is filled for only some rows; it gives once, few, many or a size class.

many	TRBJ1-2	TRBV5-1	TRBD1	CASSRGTGGGYTF	TGCGCCAGCAGCCGCGGGACAGGAGGTGGCTACACCTTC
few	TRBJ2-5	TRBV11-2	-	CASSSVKGGTRQETQYF	TGTGCCAGCAGCTCCGTTAAGGGTGGGACACGCCAAGAGACCCAGTACTTC
few	TRBJ1-3	TRBV5-1	-	CASSADSSGNTIYF	TGCGCCAGCAGCGCCGACAGCTCTGGAAACACCATATATTTT
many	TRBJ2-5	TRBV5-1	-	CASSSYWMGETQYF	TGCGCCAGCAGCTCATATTGGATGGGCGAGACCCAGTACTTC
few	TRBJ2-7	TRBV12-3/TRBV12-4	-	CASSLQGNYEQYF	TGTGCCAGCAGTTTACAGGGAAATTACGAGCAGTACTTC
many	TRBJ2-7	TRBV14	-	CASSQQHSSYEQYF	TGTGCCAGCAGCCAACAACACAGCTCCTACGAGCAGTACTTC
many	TRBJ1-4	TRBV7-9	TRBD1	CASSLGQGGKLFF	TGTGCCAGCAGCTTGGGACAGGGCGGAAAACTGTTTTTT
-	TRBJ1-1	TRBV12-3/TRBV12-4	-	CASRTGLNTEAFF	TGTGCCAGCAGGACAGGACTTAACACTGAAGCTTTCTTT
-	TRBJ2-7	TRBV2	-	CASVKRQSWTYSGENEQYF	TGTGCCAGCGTCAAGCGACAGTCCTGGACATACTCCGGGGAGAACGAGCAGTACTTC
-	TRBJ1-1	TRBV5-5	-	CASSFPDSGIADTEAFF	TGTGCCAGCAGCTTTCCCGACTCTGGAATCGCGGACACTGAAGCTTTCTTT
few	TRBJ1-4	TRBV20-1	-	CSARDLRAGNEKLFF	TGCAGTGCTAGAGATCTCAGGGCCGGTAATGAAAAACTGTTTTTT
-	TRBJ2-2	TRBV7-6	TRBD1	CASSLHRGTGELFF	TGTGCCAGCAGCTTACACAGGGGCACCGGGGAGCTGTTTTTT
many	TRBJ1-1	TRBV29-1	TRBD1	CSVGQGTEAFF	TGCAGCGTTGGACAGGGAACTGAAGCTTTCTTT